This TCR beta chain was sequenced during a study of blood T cell repertoires in COVID-19. Study in general: Acute and convalescent COVID-19 specimens originated in the United States, Italy and Spain. Sample material is recorded as cDNA or gDNA derived from T cells, B-cell-depleted T cells, or PBMCs.

This clone has a count of ten or more. The CDR3 length is 14 residues. Trimming took 2 bases from V and 5 from J, leaving 12 bases between them. CDR1 is SGHTA, CDR2 FQGTGA, per germline. Original analysis: For nucleated cells, counts were estimated from reference gene primer amplification. The protocol was immunoSEQ multiplex PCR, while the TCRdb copy is restricted to in-frame clones and leaves out a portion. Clonal size and the V and J genes are those of that table, whereas D and trimming came from the DNA. The data contain hundreds of thousands of clones, more than 65% of them singletons. The rearrangement joins TRBV7-3 to TRBJ1-1, with a possible D match to TRBD1 (5 bases). Input material: peripheral blood. The receptor comes from a woman aged 40 to 50 with active or convalescent COVID-19. The CDR3 DNA reads TGTGCCAGCAGCTTAGAAGGGGAAGGGACTGAAGCTTTCTTT. Its protein is CASSLEGEGTEAFF.